The clone carrying this T cell receptor beta chain came up once. Its specificity is not known. This specimen belongs to a study of radiation and T cells in renal cell carcinoma. Study-level information: Nephrectomy followed 15 Gy stereotactic body radiation by 4 weeks.

Study-level results: No pretreatment tumor biopsies were available for baseline clonotypes. In blood, top tumor clones expanded by 2 weeks, shrinking by 4.

Time point noted: blood 2 weeks post-SBRT. Treatment of the sample: 15 Gy SBRT to primary tumor, nephrectomy 4 weeks later. Generated by immunoSEQ multiplex PCR, the TCRdb table keeps only in-frame clones and is missing some. The sample contains about 26,000 clones, around 85% of which appear only once. Trimming cost V 2 bases and J 0 bases, with 3 bases left between them. The CDR3 has 13 residues. Germline loops: CDR1 SGHRS, CDR2 YFSETQ. Sequencing used blood, obtained from a patient whose treatment included radiotherapy and nephrectomy. V gene TRBV5-1 combines with J gene TRBJ1-5; D gene unclear. The TCR comes from a man in his sixties with renal cell carcinoma. CDR3 in amino acids: CASSFASNQPQHF. The CDR3 nucleotides are TGCGCCAGCAGCTTCGCTAGCAATCAGCCCCAGCATTTT.